This T cell receptor (beta chain) was sequenced during a study of blood T cell repertoires in COVID-19. About the study: Sites in the United States, Italy and Spain provided acute and convalescent COVID-19 samples. T cells, B-cell-depleted T cells, or PBMCs provided the cDNA or gDNA that served as material.

The germline CDR1 and CDR2 sequences are SGHNT and YYREEE (reference sequence). The CDR3 extends over 15 amino acids. Between the trimmed V and J ends, which lost 0 bases and 3 bases, there was a span of 12 bases. Produced via immunoSEQ multiplex PCR; TCRdb's table is partial and in-frame only. The sample holds a few hundred thousand clones, 83% seen once. The chain links TRBV5-4 to TRBJ1-2; tentatively, D is TRBD1 (5 bases). The sequence derives from a woman in her fifties or sixties with acute or convalescent COVID-19. Sequenced: peripheral blood. CDR3 protein: CASSLGRADYYGYTF. CDR3 DNA sequence: TGTGCCAGCAGCTTGGGCAGGGCGGATTACTATGGCTACACCTTC.